The 20 T cell receptor beta chains listed next were all sequenced from one sample in a study of identical twins. Each CDR3 protein is one row after TCRdb ran MiXCR on the 5' RACE reads. The repertoire has more than 1.5 million distinct CDR3 sequences, about 31% of them found once; the top ten carry 0.25% to 0.3%. Sequencing was performed on cord blood. These receptors all stem from a newborn girl in good health.

This clonotype turned up a few times. This chain connects TRBV20-1 to TRBJ2-3; 7 nucleotides align to TRBD2. The CDR3 runs to 14 residues. V dropped 3 bases and J dropped 7; count of bases not matched to a gene: 10. Germline assignment: CDR1 DFQATT and CDR2 SNEGSKA (reference sequence). The CDR3 region is CSARSGAPPNTQYF. In DNA form, the CDR3 reads TGCAGTGCTAGGAGCGGGGCTCCGCCCAATACGCAGTATTTT.

The chain employs TRBV12-3 or TRBV12-4 and TRBJ2-1; TRBD2 agrees at 16 bases. V lost 4 bases and J lost 13; bases outside the gene matches: 7. The CDR3 length is 15 residues. The CDR3 region has the DNA TGTGCCAGCAGTTCCGGGACTAGCGGGAGGGTTGTTCAGTTCTTC. Protein sequence: CASSSGTSGRVVQFF.

This chain uses TRBV29-1 with TRBJ2-2, with D maybe TRBD2 (5 bases). This CDR3 contains 14 residues. V shed 5 bases and J shed 4 bases, with 14 bases lying between them. Germline lookup yields CDR1 SQVTM and CDR2 ANQGSEA. The CDR3: CSVTGKRVTGELFF. CDR3 DNA: TGCAGCGTTACGGGGAAGCGAGTCACCGGGGAGCTGTTTTTT.

The genes are TRBV4-2 and TRBJ1-5, with 8 bases fitting TRBD1. The CDR3 totals 16 residues. The ends lost 4 bases at V and 5 bases at J; junction bases unmatched: 10. Looked up from germline, CDR1 is LGHNA and CDR2 is YNFKEQ. This CDR3 is CASSPGTGVTYQPQHF. CDR3 nucleotide sequence: TGTGCCAGCAGCCCCGGGACAGGAGTTACTTATCAGCCCCAGCATTTT.

The chain joins TRBV11-2 to TRBJ2-1; 7 positions match TRBD2. The trim removed 5 bases at V and 8 bases at J, leaving 9 bases unmatched. Germline V gene data show CDR1 as SGHAT and CDR2 as FQNNGV. CDR3 length: 14 residues. CDR3 bases: TGTGCCAGCAGCCTTGCACTAGCGACGGATGAGCAGTTCTTC. This codes for CASSLALATDEQFF. Filled out from reference TRBV11-2 and TRBJ2-1, the complete variable domain reads EAGVAQSPRYKIIEKRQSVAFWCNPISGHATLYWYQQILGQGPKLLIQFQNNGVVDDSQLPKDRFSAERLKGVDSTLKIQPAKLEDSAVYLCASSLALATDEQFFGPGTRLTVL.

This clonotype was counted at least ten times. The chain employs TRBV9 and TRBJ2-1; the D is unclear. The CDR3 runs 14 residues. Trimming removed 3 bases at V and 9 bases at J, with 16 bases between. Per the germline V gene, CDR1 is SGDLS and CDR2 is YYNGEE. The CDR3: CASSAIAGHGEQFF. Written as DNA, the CDR3 is TGTGCCAGCAGCGCGATAGCAGGTCATGGTGAGCAGTTCTTC.

The table lists this clonotype with a few counts. The chain carries TRBV12-3 or TRBV12-4 and TRBJ1-2; TRBD1 matches at 12 bases. V shed 7 bases and J 8 bases; nucleotides not matched to a gene: 11. This CDR3 region has 15 residues. CDR3 residues: CASTPWGQGALGYTF. As DNA, the CDR3 is TGTGCCAGCACCCCATGGGGACAGGGGGCTCTCGGCTACACCTTC.

V gene TRBV20-1 combines with J gene TRBJ2-3, with TRBD2 matching 8 bases. The CDR3 is made up of 15 amino acids. Trimming took 3 bases from V and 2 from J; bases not matched to a gene: 7. Germline V lookup: CDR1 DFQATT, CDR2 SNEGSKA (reference sequence). The CDR3 loop reads CSARVLAATTDTQYF. The CDR3 coding sequence is TGCAGTGCTAGGGTACTAGCGGCCACCACAGATACGCAGTATTTT.

The rearrangement links TRBV6-1 to TRBJ1-2; no firm D call. Germline CDR1 is MNHNS and CDR2 is SASEGT. V lost 3 bases and J 6 bases, leaving 8 bases between the germline ends. This CDR3 has 12 residues. The CDR3 DNA is TGTGCCAGCAGTGACTTTAGACATGGCTACACCTTC. Translated, it gives CASSDFRHGYTF.

The chain combines TRBV5-1 with TRBJ2-5; 8 bases are shared with TRBD2. The J call is in doubt because the DNA end fits TRBJ2-7 better. The germline CDR1 and CDR2 sequences are SGHRS and YFSETQ. The CDR3 is 15 residues long. The CDR3 is CASSPGLGRNDEQYF. For the CDR3, the DNA is TGCGCCAGCAGCCCGGGACTAGGGAGGAATGACGAGCAGTACTTC.

This clonotype was seen a few times. The chain joins TRBV20-1 to TRBJ1-5; D unclear. Trimming shortened V by 5 bases and J by 0 bases, and 14 bases separated the two germline ends. The CDR3 extends over 15 amino acids. Germline CDR1 reads DFQATT; CDR2 reads SNEGSKA (reference sequence). CDR3 coding DNA: TGCAGTGCTGGTGCGCAGACAACTAGCAATCAGCCCCAGCATTTT. Translation gives CSAGAQTTSNQPQHF.

This clonotype has more than one count but fewer than ten. The V gene is TRBV29-1, the J gene TRBJ1-1; D gene uncertain. The germline CDR1 and CDR2 sequences are SQVTM and ANQGSEA. This CDR3 spans 13 amino acids. The V gene lost 2 bases and the J gene lost 2 bases, with 9 bases spanning the gap. DNA of the CDR3: TGCAGCGTTGAAAAGGGAATAAACACTGAAGCTTTCTTT. Translating gives CSVEKGINTEAFF.

The chain uses TRBV18 and TRBJ1-2; D is perhaps TRBD1 (6 bases). V gave up 3 bases and J gave up 4 bases, with 12 bases separating them. There are 14 residues in the CDR3. Germline V lookup: CDR1 KGHSH, CDR2 LQKENI. The CDR3 DNA follows: TGTGCCAGCTCACCGATGGACAGACTCTATGGCTACACCTTC. It codes for CASSPMDRLYGYTF.

The chain uses TRBV6-2 or TRBV6-3 and TRBJ2-5, with TRBD2 as a possible D gene (5 bases). V was cut by 5 bases and J by 4 bases, with 11 bases left in between. Germline CDR1 and CDR2: MNHEY and SVGEGT. This CDR3 is 13 amino acids long. The CDR3 here is CASSTSTRETQYF. CDR3 bases: TGTGCCAGCAGTACCTCTACTAGAGAGACCCAGTACTTC.

Note on this clonotype: The junction differs from germline at one of its ends, possibly a read error. V and J are TRBV20-1 and TRBJ1-4, with D possibly matching TRBD1 (5 bases). This CDR3 comprises 14 residues. Germline V lookup: CDR1 DFQATT, CDR2 SNEGSKA (reference sequence). The CDR3 protein is CSARGWDPYEKLFF. The CDR3 DNA sequence: TGCAGTGCTAGAGGCTGGGACCCCTATGAAAAGCTGTTTTTT.

This clonotype was seen a handful of times. The chain uses TRBV7-6 and TRBJ2-5, with D perhaps TRBD1 (5 bases). The J call may be wrong; the DNA end is better matched by TRBJ2-7. Germline CDR1 is SGHVS and CDR2 is FNYEAQ. This CDR3 spans 12 amino acids. As DNA, the CDR3 is TGTGCCAGCAGCTTATTACAGGCCGAGCAGTACTTC. This gives the protein CASSLLQAEQYF.

This clonotype was observed a handful of times. This chain joins TRBV6-6 and TRBJ2-3; 7 nucleotides agree with TRBD2. Losses at the gene ends were 0 bases for V and 0 bases for J; bases not matched to a gene: 6. CDR3 size: 17 residues. Per the germline V gene, CDR1 is MNHNY and CDR2 is SVGAGI (reference sequence). CDR3 coding DNA: TGTGCCAGCAGTTACTCGAATCGCGGGAGAAGCACAGATACGCAGTATTTT. It codes for CASSYSNRGRSTDTQYF.

This clonotype was seen many times. This rearrangement joins TRBV5-1 to TRBJ2-7, with 7 bases identical to TRBD1. Trimming took 0 bases from V and 2 from J; bases not matched to a gene: 5. The germline V gene encodes CDR1 SGHRS and CDR2 YFSETQ. The CDR3 contains 15 residues. This CDR3 reads CASSLADRAPYEQYF. DNA of the CDR3: TGCGCCAGCAGCTTGGCTGACAGGGCCCCCTACGAGCAGTACTTC.

This clonotype came up many times. The chain joins TRBV14 to TRBJ2-1; 8 bases are shared with TRBD2. V shed 4 bases and J 2 bases; nucleotides not matched to a gene: 10. The CDR3 sequence is 17 residues long. Per germline, CDR1 SGHDN and CDR2 FVKESK. The CDR3, as DNA: TGTGCCAGCAGCCCGAGATTGAGAGCGGGGGCCTACAATGAGCAGTTCTTC. This encodes CASSPRLRAGAYNEQFF.

The rearrangement joins TRBV10-3 to TRBJ1-1, with TRBD1 as a possible D gene (5 bases). Germline CDR1 ENHRY, CDR2 SYGVKD. The length of the CDR3 is 14 residues. V was shortened by 4 bases and J by 1 base, with 10 bases between the two germline ends. The CDR3 loop reads CAISGRDRNTEAFF. In nucleotides, the CDR3 is TGTGCCATCAGTGGTCGAGACAGGAACACTGAAGCTTTCTTT.